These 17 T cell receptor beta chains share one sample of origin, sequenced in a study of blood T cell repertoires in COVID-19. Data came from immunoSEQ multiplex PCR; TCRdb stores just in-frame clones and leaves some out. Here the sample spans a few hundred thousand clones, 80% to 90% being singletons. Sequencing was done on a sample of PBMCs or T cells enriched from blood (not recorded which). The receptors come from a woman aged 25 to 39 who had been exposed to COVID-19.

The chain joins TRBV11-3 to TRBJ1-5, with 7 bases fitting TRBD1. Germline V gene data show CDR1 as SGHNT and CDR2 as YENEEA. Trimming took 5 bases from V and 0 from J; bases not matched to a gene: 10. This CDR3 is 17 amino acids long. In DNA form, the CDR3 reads TGTGCCAGCAGCCCCTCGGACAGGCATTATAGCAATCAGCCCCAGCATTTT. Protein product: CASSPSDRHYSNQPQHF.

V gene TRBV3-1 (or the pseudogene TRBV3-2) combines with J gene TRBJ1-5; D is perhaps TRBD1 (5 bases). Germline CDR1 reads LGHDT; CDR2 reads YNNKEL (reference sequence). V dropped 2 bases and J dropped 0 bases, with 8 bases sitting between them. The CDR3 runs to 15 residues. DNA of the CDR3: TGTGCCAGCAGCCAACGGGGGATTAGCAATCAGCCCCAGCATTTT. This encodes CASSQRGISNQPQHF.

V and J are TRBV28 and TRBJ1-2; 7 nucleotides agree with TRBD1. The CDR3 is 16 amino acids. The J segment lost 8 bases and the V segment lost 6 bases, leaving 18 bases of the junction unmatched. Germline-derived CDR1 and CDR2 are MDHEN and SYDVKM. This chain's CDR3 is CASSSYGVTGARGYTF. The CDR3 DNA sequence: TGTGCCAGCAGCTCTTATGGCGTTACAGGGGCCAGAGGCTACACCTTC.

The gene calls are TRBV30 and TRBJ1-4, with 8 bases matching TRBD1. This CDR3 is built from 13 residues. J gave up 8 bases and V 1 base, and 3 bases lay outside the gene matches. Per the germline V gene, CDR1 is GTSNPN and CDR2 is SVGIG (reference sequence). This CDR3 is CAWSAGQEEKLFF. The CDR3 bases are TGTGCCTGGAGTGCGGGACAGGAGGAAAAACTGTTTTTT.

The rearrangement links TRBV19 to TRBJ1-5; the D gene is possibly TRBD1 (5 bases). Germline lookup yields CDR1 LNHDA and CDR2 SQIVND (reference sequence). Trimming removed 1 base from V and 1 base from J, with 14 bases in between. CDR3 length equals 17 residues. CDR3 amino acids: CASSIARRGGSNQPQHF. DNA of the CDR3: TGTGCCAGTAGTATAGCCCGTCGGGGGGGGAGCAATCAGCCCCAGCATTTT.

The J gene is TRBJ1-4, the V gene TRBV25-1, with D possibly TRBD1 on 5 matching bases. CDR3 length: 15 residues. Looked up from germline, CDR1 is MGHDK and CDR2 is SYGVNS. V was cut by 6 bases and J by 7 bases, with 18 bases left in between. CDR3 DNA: TGTGCCAGCAGCGATCGGGGGTCTCGCAGTGAAAAACTGTTTTTT. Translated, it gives CASSDRGSRSEKLFF.

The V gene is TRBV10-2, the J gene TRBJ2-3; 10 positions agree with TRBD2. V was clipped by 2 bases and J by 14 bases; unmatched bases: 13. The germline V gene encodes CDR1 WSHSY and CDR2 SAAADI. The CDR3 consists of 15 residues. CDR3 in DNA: TGCGCCAGCAGTGAGCCTAGCGGGGGCACTCGAGAATGGTATTTT. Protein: CASSEPSGGTREWYF.

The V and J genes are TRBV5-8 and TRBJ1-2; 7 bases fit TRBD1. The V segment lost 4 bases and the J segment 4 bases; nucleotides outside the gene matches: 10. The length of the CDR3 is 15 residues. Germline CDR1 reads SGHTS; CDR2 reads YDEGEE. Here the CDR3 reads CASSQDRAGGYGYTF. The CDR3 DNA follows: TGTGCCAGCAGCCAAGACAGGGCCGGAGGCTATGGCTACACCTTC. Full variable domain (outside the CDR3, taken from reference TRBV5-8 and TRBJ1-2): EAGVTQSPTHLIKTRGQQATLRCSPISGHTSVYWYQQALGLGLQFLLWYDEGEERNRGNFPPRFSGRQFPNYSSELNVNALELEDSALYLCASSQDRAGGYGYTFGSGTRLTVV.

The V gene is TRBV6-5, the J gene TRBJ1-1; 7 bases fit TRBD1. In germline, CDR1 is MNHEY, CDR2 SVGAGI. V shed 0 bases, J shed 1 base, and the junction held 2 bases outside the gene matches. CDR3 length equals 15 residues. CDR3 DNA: TGTGCCAGCAGTTACTCACAGGGGCGGAACACTGAAGCTTTCTTT. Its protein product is CASSYSQGRNTEAFF.

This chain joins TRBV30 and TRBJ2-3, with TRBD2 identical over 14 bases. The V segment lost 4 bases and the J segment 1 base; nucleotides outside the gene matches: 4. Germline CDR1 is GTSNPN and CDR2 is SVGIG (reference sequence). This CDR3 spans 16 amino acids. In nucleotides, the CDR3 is TGTGCCTGGAACCCGGGACTAGCGGGGGGCACAGATACGCAGTATTTT. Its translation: CAWNPGLAGGTDTQYF.

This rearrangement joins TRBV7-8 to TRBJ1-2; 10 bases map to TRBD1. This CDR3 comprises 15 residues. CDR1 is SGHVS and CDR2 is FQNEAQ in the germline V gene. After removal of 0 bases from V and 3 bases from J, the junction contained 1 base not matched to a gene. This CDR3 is CASSLAGTGDYGYTF. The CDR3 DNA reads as TGTGCCAGCAGCTTAGCCGGGACAGGGGACTATGGCTACACCTTC.

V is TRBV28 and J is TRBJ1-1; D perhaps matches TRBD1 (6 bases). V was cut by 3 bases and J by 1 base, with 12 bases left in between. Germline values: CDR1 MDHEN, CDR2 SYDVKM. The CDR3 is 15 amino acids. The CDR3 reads CASSFAGGGNTEAFF. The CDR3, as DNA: TGTGCCAGCAGTTTTGCGGGGGGCGGGAACACTGAAGCTTTCTTT.

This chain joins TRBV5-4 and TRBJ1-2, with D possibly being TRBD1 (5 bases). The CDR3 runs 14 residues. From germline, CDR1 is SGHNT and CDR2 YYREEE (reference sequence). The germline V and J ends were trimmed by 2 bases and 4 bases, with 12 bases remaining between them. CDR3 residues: CASSFDSTLYGYTF. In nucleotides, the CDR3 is TGTGCCAGCAGCTTTGACAGTACCCTCTATGGCTACACCTTC.

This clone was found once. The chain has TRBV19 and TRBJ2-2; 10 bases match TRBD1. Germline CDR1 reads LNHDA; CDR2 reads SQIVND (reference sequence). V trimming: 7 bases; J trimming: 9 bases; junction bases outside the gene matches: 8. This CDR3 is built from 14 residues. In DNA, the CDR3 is TGTGCCAGTATCCCGGGACAGGGGATTCGGGAGCTGTTTTTT. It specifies CASIPGQGIRELFF.

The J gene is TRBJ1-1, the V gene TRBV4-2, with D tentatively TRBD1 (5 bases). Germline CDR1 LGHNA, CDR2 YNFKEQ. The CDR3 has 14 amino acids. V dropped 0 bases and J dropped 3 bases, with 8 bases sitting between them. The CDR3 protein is CASSQERGYTEAFF. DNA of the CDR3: TGTGCCAGCAGCCAAGAGCGGGGCTACACTGAAGCTTTCTTT.

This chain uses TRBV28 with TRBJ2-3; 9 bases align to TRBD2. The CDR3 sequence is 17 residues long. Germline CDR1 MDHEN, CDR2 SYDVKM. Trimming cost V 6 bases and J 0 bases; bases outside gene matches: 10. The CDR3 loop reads CASRKERGASSTDTQYF. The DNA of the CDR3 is TGTGCCAGCAGAAAAGAGCGGGGGGCCTCTAGCACAGATACGCAGTATTTT.

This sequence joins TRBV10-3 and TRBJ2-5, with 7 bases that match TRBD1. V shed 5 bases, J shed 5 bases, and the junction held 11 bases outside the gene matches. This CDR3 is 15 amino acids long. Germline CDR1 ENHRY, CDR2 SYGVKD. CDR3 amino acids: CAISSTDRAGETQYF. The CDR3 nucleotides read TGTGCCATCAGTTCCACCGACAGGGCTGGGGAGACCCAGTACTTC.